The T cell receptor (beta chain) described here comes from a study of blood T cell repertoires in COVID-19. The wider study: Material from acute and convalescent COVID-19 was sourced from the United States, Italy and Spain. PBMCs, B-cell-depleted T cells, or T cells were the source of the cDNA or gDNA that made up the material.

Original processing methods: Nucleated cell counts were estimated from reference gene primer amplification. The method was immunoSEQ multiplex PCR; TCRdb's version includes in-frame clones alone and lacks a portion of them. The D gene and trimming were derived from the DNA, and the V and J assignments and clone size from that table. The profile shows tens of thousands of clones, around 80% of them singletons. V lost 4 bases and J lost 0, with 15 bases in between. Looked up from germline, CDR1 is GTSNPN and CDR2 is SVGIG (reference sequence). The length of the CDR3 is 15 residues. This clone has only a few counts.

The TCR comes from a man aged 55 to 70 with active or convalescent COVID-19. V and J are TRBV30 and TRBJ1-2, with a weak D call TRBD1 (5 bases). The sample was peripheral blood. The CDR3 spells CAWTKAGPANYGYTF. The CDR3 DNA reads as TGTGCCTGGACCAAAGCGGGGCCCGCTAACTATGGCTACACCTTC.